This TCR beta chain was found in a study of T cells in women clearing cervical HPV infection. Study details: No precancer developed; the control's incident HPV16 infection cleared within 12 months. Controls gave blood once infection was undetectable; cases at lesion identification.

V was pared by 3 bases and J by 1 base, with 7 bases of the junction left unmatched. From germline, CDR1 is DFQATT and CDR2 SNEGSKA (reference sequence). The CDR3 is 17 residues long. Study-level results: Combining TCR richness with V gene abundances gave around 0.83 AUC.

Concerning this clone: Its target is unknown. The read terminates 3 residues before the CDR3 end, so the remaining end is supplied by the germline J gene.

Measured with immunoSEQ multiplex PCR; TCRdb has only the in-frame clones, and not every one. Listed are 30,000 to 35,000 clones; more than 4% falls within the top ten. This TCR was recovered from a woman aged 18 to 75 with a cervical HPV16 infection that either progressed to CIN3+ or cleared (not recorded which). V usage is TRBV20-1 and J usage is TRBJ2-3; 13 bases are shared with TRBD2. The sequenced material came from blood buffy coat. CDR3 DNA, as far as it was read: TGCAGTGCTAGTAGACTAGCGGGGGGCCCTCGCACAGATACG. It is translated as CSASRLAGGPRTDT. The entire CDR3 sequence reads CSASRLAGGPRTDTQYF.